This TCR beta chain was sequenced in a study of blood T cell repertoires in COVID-19. Overall study: Acute and convalescent COVID-19 specimens originated in the United States, Italy and Spain. PBMCs, B-cell-depleted T cells, or T cells provided the cDNA or gDNA that made up the material.

Germline CDR1 SGDLS, CDR2 YYNGEE. Unmatched junction bases numbered 20, after V lost 3 bases and J lost 1 base. This CDR3 contains 20 residues. As processed by the authors: Reference gene primer amplification gave nucleated cell count estimates. The data were produced by immunoSEQ multiplex PCR, yet TCRdb's version contains in-frame clones alone and is incomplete. Clone size and the V and J calls come from that table; the DNA yielded D and trimming. The table includes 150,000 to 200,000 clones, under 85% detected once. What was sequenced was peripheral blood. This TCR was sampled from a man in his sixties with active or convalescent COVID-19. The genes are TRBV9 and TRBJ1-1; 8 bases match TRBD1. CDR3 coding DNA: TGTGCCAGCAGCGCTACCCCGGGAGGACAGGGTGGGTACGGGAACACTGAAGCTTTCTTT. Protein product: CASSATPGGQGGYGNTEAFF.